Listed below are T cell receptor beta chains from one sample, sequenced in a study of regulatory T cells in long-lasting Graves disease. TCRdb re-analysed the multiplex PCR reads in MiXCR, keeping a single row per CDR3 protein. In the table there are fewer than 550,000 distinct CDR3 sequences, 20% to 25% of which are singletons. The source material was peripheral blood mononuclear cells (PBMCs), sampled when the disease was refractory, from a patient treated with antithyroid drugs. Source of these receptors: a female donor with Graves disease. CDR3s include the opening cysteine and the closing phenylalanine or tryptophan. The D gene is left open where the match is weak. The size entry is marked missing in some rows and otherwise reads once, few, many or a size class.

J | D | size | V | CDR3 | DNA
TRBJ2-2 | . | few | TRBV11-2 | CASSYGRANTGELFF | TGTGCCAGCAGCTACGGACGGGCGAACACCGGGGAGCTGTTTTTT
TRBJ1-1 | TRBD1 | . | TRBV7-9 | CASSPRQGVNTEAFF | TGTGCCAGCAGCCCAAGACAGGGAGTGAACACTGAAGCTTTCTTT
TRBJ1-4 | . | few | TRBV4-1 | CASAKLTSSSTNEKLFF | TGCGCCAGCGCAAAATTAACAAGCTCTTCAACTAATGAAAAACTGTTTTTT
TRBJ2-1 | . | . | TRBV6-5 | CASSYSPRQEYNEQFF | TGTGCCAGCAGTTACTCTCCCCGACAGGAATACAATGAGCAGTTCTTC
TRBJ2-1 | TRBD2 | few | TRBV2 | CASSSSGYNEQFF | TGTGCCAGCAGTTCTAGCGGATACAATGAGCAGTTCTTC
TRBJ1-1 | . | . | TRBV7-9 | CASSLAVGARF | TGTGCCAGCAGCTTAGCGGTAGGGGCCAGATTT
TRBJ2-2 | TRBD2 | . | TRBV5-1 | CASSLRSGVIGELFF | TGCGCCAGCAGCTTGAGGAGCGGGGTGATCGGGGAGCTGTTTTTT
TRBJ2-3 | TRBD1 | . | TRBV25-1 | CASRNRGGSTDTQYF | TGTGCCAGCAGAAACAGGGGCGGATCCACAGATACGCAGTATTTT
TRBJ1-3 | . | few | TRBV29-1 | CSASDRAGNTIYF | TGCAGCGCCTCAGACAGAGCTGGAAACACCATATATTTT
TRBJ1-6 | . | many | TRBV2 | CASKDNSPLHF | TGTGCCAGCAAGGACAATTCACCCCTCCACTTT